The present T cell receptor (beta chain) was sequenced within a study of metastatic and nonmetastatic thyroid tumors. Findings and caveats of the study: When malignant thyroid tumors were compared with benign nodules, TCR beta diversity was reportedly significantly higher in the malignant tumors. This held in both blood and tumor samples.

CDR1 MNHEY and CDR2 SMNVEV come from the germline V gene (reference sequence). Trimming removed 4 bases at V and 4 bases at J, with 12 bases between. The CDR3 length is 14 residues. In this sample, this clone is medium-sized. Its antigen is unknown. In the original workflow: Clinicopathological groups differed in CDR3, with these differences serving to build a distant-metastasis classifier for papillary thyroid cancer. Using MiXCR, TCRdb re-called clones from the PCR reads. These V and J calls originate from TCRdb's pipeline instead of the authors' own analysis. In the table there are under 25,000 clones, about 30% of which are singletons. Until they underwent thyroid surgery, no patient had received any treatment.

This TCR was recovered from a female donor with papillary thyroid cancer or a benign thyroid nodule (not recorded which). Some clones in this sample may be carry-over from other donors' samples. This chain links TRBV27 with TRBJ2-3; D remains ambiguous. The sequenced sample consisted of blood. CDR3 in amino acids: CASSWSPPPDTQYF. CDR3 coding DNA: TGTGCCAGCAGTTGGAGCCCACCGCCAGATACGCAGTATTTT.